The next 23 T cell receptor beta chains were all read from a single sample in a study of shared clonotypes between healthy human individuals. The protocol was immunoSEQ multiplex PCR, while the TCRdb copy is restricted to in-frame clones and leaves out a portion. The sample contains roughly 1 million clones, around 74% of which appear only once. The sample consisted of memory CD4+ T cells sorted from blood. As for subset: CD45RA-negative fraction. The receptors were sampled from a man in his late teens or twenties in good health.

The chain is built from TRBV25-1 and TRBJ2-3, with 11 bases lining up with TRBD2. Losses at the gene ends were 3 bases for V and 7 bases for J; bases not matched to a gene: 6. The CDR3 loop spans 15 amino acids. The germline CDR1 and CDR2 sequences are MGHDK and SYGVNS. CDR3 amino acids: CASSDSGLAGHTQYF. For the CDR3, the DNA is TGTGCCAGCAGTGATTCAGGACTAGCGGGCCATACGCAGTATTTT.

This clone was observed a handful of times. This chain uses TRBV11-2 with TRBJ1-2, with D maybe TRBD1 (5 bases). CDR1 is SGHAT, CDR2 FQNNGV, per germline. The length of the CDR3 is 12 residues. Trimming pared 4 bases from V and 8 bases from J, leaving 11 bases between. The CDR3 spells CASSYGDEGYTF. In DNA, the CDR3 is TGTGCCAGCAGCTACGGGGACGAAGGCTACACCTTC.

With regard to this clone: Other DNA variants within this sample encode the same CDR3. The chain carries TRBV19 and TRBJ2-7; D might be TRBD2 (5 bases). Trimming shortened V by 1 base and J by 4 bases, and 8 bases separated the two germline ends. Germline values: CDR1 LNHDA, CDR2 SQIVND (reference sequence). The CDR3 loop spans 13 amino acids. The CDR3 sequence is CASSIGSGYEQYF. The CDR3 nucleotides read TGTGCCAGTAGTATAGGTTCGGGGTACGAGCAGTACTTC. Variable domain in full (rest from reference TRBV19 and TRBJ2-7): DGGITQSPKYLFRKEGQNVTLSCEQNLNHDAMYWYRQDPGQGLRLIYYSQIVNDFQKGDIAEGYSVSREKKESFPLTVTSAQKNPTAFYLCASSIGSGYEQYFGPGTRLTVT.

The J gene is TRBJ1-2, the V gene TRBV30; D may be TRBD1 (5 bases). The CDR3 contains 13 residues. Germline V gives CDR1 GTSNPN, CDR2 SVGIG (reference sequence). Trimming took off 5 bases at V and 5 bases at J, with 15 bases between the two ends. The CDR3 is CAWAGADPYGYTF. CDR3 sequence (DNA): TGTGCCTGGGCCGGGGCGGACCCGTATGGCTACACCTTC.

CDR3 loop: CASSYRITTNEKLFF. CDR3 nucleotides: TGTGCCAGCAGCTACCGTATTACAACTAATGAAAAACTGTTTTTT. The chain employs TRBV5-5 and TRBJ1-4; D is unresolved. The CDR3 sequence is 15 residues long. V dropped 3 bases and J dropped 0 bases, with 9 bases sitting between them. Germline V gene sequence: CDR1 SGHKS, CDR2 YYEKEE (reference sequence).

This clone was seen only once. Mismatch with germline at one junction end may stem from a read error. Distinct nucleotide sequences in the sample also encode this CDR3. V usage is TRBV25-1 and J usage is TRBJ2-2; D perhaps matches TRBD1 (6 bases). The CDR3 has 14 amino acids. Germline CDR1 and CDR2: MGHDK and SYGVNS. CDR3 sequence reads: CASSEQGPAGELFF. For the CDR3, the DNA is TGTGCCAGCAGCGAACAGGGACCAGCCGGAGAGCTGTTTTTT. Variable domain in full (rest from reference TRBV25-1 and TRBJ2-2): EADIYQTPRYLVIGTGKKITLECSQTMGHDKMYWYQQDPGMELHLIHYSYGVNSTEKGDLSSESTVSRIRTEHFPLTLESARPSHTSQYLCASSEQGPAGELFFGEGSRLTVL.

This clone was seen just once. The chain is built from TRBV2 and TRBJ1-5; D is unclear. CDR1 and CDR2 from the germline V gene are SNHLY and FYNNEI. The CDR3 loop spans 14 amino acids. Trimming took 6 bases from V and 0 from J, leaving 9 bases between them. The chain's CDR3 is CASRLRFSNQPQHF. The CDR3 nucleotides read TGTGCCAGCAGGCTGAGGTTTAGCAATCAGCCCCAGCATTTT.

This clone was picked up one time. CDR3 protein: CASSVAGGTEAFF. The DNA of the CDR3 is TGCGCCAGCAGCGTAGCAGGGGGGACTGAAGCTTTCTTT. The chain is built from TRBV5-1 and TRBJ1-1, with 7 bases identical to TRBD1. The CDR3 totals 13 residues. V lost 4 bases and J lost 5; bases outside the gene matches: 5. Germline CDR1 reads SGHRS; CDR2 reads YFSETQ.

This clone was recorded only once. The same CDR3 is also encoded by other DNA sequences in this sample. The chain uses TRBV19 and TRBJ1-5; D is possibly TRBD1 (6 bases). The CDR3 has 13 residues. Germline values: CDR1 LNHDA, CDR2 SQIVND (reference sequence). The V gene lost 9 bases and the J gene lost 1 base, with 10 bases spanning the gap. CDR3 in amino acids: CASSQGSNQPQHF. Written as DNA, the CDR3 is TGTGCCAGCTCGCAGGGGAGCAATCAGCCCCAGCATTTT.

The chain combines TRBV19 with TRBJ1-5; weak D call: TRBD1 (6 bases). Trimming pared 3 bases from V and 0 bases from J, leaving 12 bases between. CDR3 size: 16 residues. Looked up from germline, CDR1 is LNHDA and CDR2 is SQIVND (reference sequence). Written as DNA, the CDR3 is TGTGCCAGTAGTATCTCGACAGGAATTAGCAATCAGCCCCAGCATTTT. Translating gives CASSISTGISNQPQHF.

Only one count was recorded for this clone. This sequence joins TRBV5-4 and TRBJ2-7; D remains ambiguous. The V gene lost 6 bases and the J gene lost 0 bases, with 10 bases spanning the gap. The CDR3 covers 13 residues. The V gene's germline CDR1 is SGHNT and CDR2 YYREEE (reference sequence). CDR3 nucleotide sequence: TGTGCCAGCACCTCACCAAGCTCCTACGAGCAGTACTTC. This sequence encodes CASTSPSSYEQYF.

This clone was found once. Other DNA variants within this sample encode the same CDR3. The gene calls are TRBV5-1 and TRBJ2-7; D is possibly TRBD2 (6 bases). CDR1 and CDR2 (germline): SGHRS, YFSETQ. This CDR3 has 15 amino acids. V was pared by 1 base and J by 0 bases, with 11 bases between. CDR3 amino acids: CASSLKRGDSYEQYF. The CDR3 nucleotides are TGCGCCAGCAGCTTGAAACGCGGGGACTCCTACGAGCAGTACTTC.

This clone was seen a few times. This CDR3 is CASSESGVFYGYTF. CDR3 DNA: TGTGCCAGCAGTGAATCTGGAGTCTTCTATGGCTACACCTTC. The chain joins TRBV25-1 to TRBJ1-2; no reliable D call. The CDR3 is 14 residues long. Germline CDR1 reads MGHDK; CDR2 reads SYGVNS. Trimming removed 1 base at V and 4 bases at J, with 10 bases between.

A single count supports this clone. The CDR3 reads CASSFRTAQETQYF. The CDR3 DNA reads TGTGCCAGCAGTTTCCGGACAGCCCAAGAGACCCAGTACTTC. The chain is built from TRBV28 and TRBJ2-5; maybe TRBD1 (6 bases). Germline-derived CDR1 and CDR2 are MDHEN and SYDVKM. CDR3 length: 14 residues. The V end lost 3 bases, the J end lost 1 base, and 9 bases lay between the germline ends.

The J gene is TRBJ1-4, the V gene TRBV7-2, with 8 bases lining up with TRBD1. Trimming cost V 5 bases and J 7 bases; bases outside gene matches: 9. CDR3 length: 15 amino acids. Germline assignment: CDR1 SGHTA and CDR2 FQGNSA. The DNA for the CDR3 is TGTGCCAGCAGCCAGACAGGGGTATCCAGTGAAAAACTGTTTTTT. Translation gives CASSQTGVSSEKLFF.

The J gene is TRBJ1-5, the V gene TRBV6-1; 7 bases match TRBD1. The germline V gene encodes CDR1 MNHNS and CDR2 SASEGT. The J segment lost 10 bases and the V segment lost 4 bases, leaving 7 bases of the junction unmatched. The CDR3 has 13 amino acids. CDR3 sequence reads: CASSGQGREPQHF. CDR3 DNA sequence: TGTGCCAGCAGTGGACAGGGAAGGGAACCCCAGCATTTT.

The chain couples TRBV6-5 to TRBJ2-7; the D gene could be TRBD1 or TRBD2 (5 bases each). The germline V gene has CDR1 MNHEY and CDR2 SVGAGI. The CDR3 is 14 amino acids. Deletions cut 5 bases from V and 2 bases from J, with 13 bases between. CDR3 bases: TGTGCCAGCAGTCGGCTTAAGGGACCCTACGAGCAGTACTTC. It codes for CASSRLKGPYEQYF.

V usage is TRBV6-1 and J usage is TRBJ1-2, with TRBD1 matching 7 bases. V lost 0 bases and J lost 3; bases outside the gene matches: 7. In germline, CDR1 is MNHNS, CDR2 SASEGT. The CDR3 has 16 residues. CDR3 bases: TGTGCCAGCAGTGAAGCGGACAGGTATTCGCACTATGGCTACACCTTC. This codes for CASSEADRYSHYGYTF.

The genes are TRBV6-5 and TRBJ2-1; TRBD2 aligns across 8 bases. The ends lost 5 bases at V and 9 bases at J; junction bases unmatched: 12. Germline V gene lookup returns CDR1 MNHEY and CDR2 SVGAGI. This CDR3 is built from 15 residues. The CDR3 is CASSALAARVGEQFF. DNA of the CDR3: TGTGCCAGCAGTGCACTAGCGGCCAGGGTTGGTGAGCAGTTCTTC.

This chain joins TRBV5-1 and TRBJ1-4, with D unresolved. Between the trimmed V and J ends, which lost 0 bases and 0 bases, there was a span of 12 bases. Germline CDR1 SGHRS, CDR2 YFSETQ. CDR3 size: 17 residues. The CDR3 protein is CASSLDWQQATNEKLFF. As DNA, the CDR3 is TGCGCCAGCAGCTTGGATTGGCAGCAAGCAACTAATGAAAAACTGTTTTTT.

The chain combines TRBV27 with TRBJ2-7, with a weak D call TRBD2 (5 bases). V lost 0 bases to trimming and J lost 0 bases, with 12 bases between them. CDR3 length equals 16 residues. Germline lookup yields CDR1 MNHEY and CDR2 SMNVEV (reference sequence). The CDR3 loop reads CASSLSIVSVSYEQYF. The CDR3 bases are TGTGCCAGCAGTTTATCGATCGTTAGCGTCTCCTACGAGCAGTACTTC.

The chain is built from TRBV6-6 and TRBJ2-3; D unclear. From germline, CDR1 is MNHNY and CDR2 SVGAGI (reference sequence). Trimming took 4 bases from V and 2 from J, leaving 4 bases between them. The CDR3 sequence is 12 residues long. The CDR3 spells CASSSYTDTQYF. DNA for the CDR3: TGTGCCAGCAGTTCCTACACAGATACGCAGTATTTT.

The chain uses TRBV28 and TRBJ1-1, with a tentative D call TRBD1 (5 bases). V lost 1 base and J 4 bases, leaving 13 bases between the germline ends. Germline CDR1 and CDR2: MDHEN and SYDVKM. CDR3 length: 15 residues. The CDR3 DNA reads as TGTGCCAGCAGTTTATTTAAGGGGCTGGTCACTGAAGCTTTCTTT. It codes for CASSLFKGLVTEAFF. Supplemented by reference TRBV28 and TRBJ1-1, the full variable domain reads DVKVTQSSRYLVKRTGEKVFLECVQDMDHENMFWYRQDPGLGLRLIYFSYDVKMKEKGDIPEGYSVSREKKERFSLILESASTNQTSMYLCASSLFKGLVTEAFFGQGTRLTVV.